Included here is one T cell receptor (beta chain) sequence, with context. CDR3 length: 15 amino acids. From germline, CDR1 is SGDLS and CDR2 YYNGEE. V lost 0 bases to trimming and J lost 8 bases, with 14 bases between them. Arm-PCR of CDR3 regions and iRepertoire HTBI primers were used to build TCR beta libraries. TCRdb redid the calling of the multiplex PCR reads with MiXCR, one entry per CDR3 protein. The data hold hundreds of thousands of distinct CDR3 sequences, with 16% observed a single time. Time point given: newly diagnosed GD, antithyroid drugs for less than 3 months. Extracted PBMC RNA gave rise to the TCR library. This specimen belongs to a study of regulatory T cells in long-lasting Graves disease. A further study also used this sample, focusing on T cells in Graves' hyperthyroidism and ophthalmopathy.

The rearrangement uses TRBV9 and TRBJ2-2; D is perhaps TRBD2 (5 bases). The material was peripheral blood mononuclear cells (PBMCs), obtained at new diagnosis, from a patient treated with antithyroid drugs. The source of this sequence is a man between 18 and 29 years old with Graves disease. CDR3 in DNA: TGTGCCAGCAGCGTAGAGAGCGGTCCACCGGGGGAGCTGTTTTTT. Residues: CASSVESGPPGELFF.